This TCR beta chain was sequenced in a study of regulatory T cells in long-lasting Graves disease. Study outcomes and limitations: With a small sample size, accuracy may have been reduced.

Time point noted: persistent/refractory GD, antithyroid drugs over 5 years with positive TRAb. RNA from PBMCs was the source of the TCR library. TCR beta libraries were built with iRepertoire HTBI primers and Arm-PCR of CDR3 regions. Each CDR3 protein gets one entry after TCRdb re-called the multiplex PCR reads with MiXCR. The sample holds 400,000 to 500,000 distinct CDR3 sequences, about a fifth seen once. The sample holds many counts of this clonotype. Its antigen is unknown. Germline V CDR1 and CDR2: MNHEY, SVGAGI. This CDR3 contains 12 residues. V was cut by 2 bases and J by 10 bases, with 11 bases left in between.

The rearrangement joins TRBV6-5 to TRBJ1-2; TRBD1 is a possible D gene (6 bases). This receptor was obtained from a female donor with Graves disease. The sequencing here drew on peripheral blood mononuclear cells (PBMCs), taken when the disease was refractory, from a patient treated with antithyroid drugs. The CDR3 reads CASSYGNRDYTF. The DNA for the CDR3 is TGTGCCAGCAGTTACGGAAACAGGGACTACACCTTC.